A single sample gave rise to the 25 T cell receptor beta chains below, sequenced in a study of T-cell reconstitution after alpha-beta-depleted transplantation in children. A library of TCRbeta sequences, prepared with unique molecular identifiers, was generated. TCRdb re-analysed the PCR reads in MiXCR, keeping a single row per CDR3 protein. Of more than 400,000 distinct CDR3 sequences listed, about 45% are singletons. The starting material was PBMCs, obtained before TCRalphabeta/CD19-depleted stem cell transplant. The receptors come from a girl aged 2 to 10 with aplastic anemia, due to receive a stem cell transplant.

The chain links TRBV12-3 or TRBV12-4 to TRBJ2-7; tentatively, D is TRBD2 (6 bases). This CDR3 has 14 residues. V was shortened by 1 base and J by 3 bases, with 10 bases between the two germline ends. CDR3 sequence reads: CASSLGRGRYEQYF. For the CDR3, the DNA is TGTGCCAGCAGTTTAGGGAGGGGACGCTACGAGCAGTACTTC.

This clonotype came up a few times. The chain couples TRBV11-2 to TRBJ2-5; weak D call: TRBD2 (5 bases). V lost 5 bases to trimming and J lost 3 bases, with 10 bases between them. The CDR3 length is 13 residues. Germline V lookup: CDR1 SGHAT, CDR2 FQNNGV. The CDR3 bases are TGTGCCAGCAGCCGGGGAGCTAAAGAGACCCAGTACTTC. Translated, it gives CASSRGAKETQYF.

This clonotype was counted ten times or more. The chain joins TRBV10-3 to TRBJ1-2, with D maybe TRBD1 (6 bases). Germline V gene data show CDR1 as ENHRY and CDR2 as SYGVKD. Trimming stripped 6 bases from V and 3 bases from J, with 14 bases between. This CDR3 spans 14 amino acids. CDR3 coding DNA: TGTGCCATCAGGTCCGGGGGCGCTTACTATGGCTACACCTTC. Translated, it gives CAIRSGGAYYGYTF.

This clonotype was recorded many times. This rearrangement joins TRBV7-9 to TRBJ2-2; possible D gene TRBD2, 6 bases. CDR1 is SEHNR, CDR2 FQNEAQ, per germline (reference sequence). V lost 2 bases, J lost 6 bases, and 13 bases lay in between. The CDR3 runs to 15 residues. The chain's CDR3 is CASSLRLVSSGELFF. In DNA form, the CDR3 reads TGTGCCAGCAGCTTAAGACTAGTCTCGTCCGGGGAGCTGTTTTTT.

The chain joins TRBV12-3 or TRBV12-4 to TRBJ2-1, with D possibly TRBD2 on 6 matching bases. Trimming took off 3 bases at V and 9 bases at J, with 9 bases between the two ends. This CDR3 region has 12 residues. CDR3 sequence (DNA): TGTGCCAGCAGTTTCGCGGGGACTGAGCAGTTCTTC. This sequence encodes CASSFAGTEQFF.

This chain connects TRBV5-1 to TRBJ2-1; D is unresolved. Germline V lookup: CDR1 SGHRS, CDR2 YFSETQ. This CDR3 has 15 amino acids. The V end lost 0 bases, the J end lost 7 bases, and 14 bases lay between the germline ends. As DNA, the CDR3 is TGCGCCAGCAGCTTGGGTCCCGCCGGTGGGAATGAGCAGTTCTTC. It codes for CASSLGPAGGNEQFF.

This clonotype was observed a few times. The gene calls are TRBV6-5 and TRBJ2-1, with no clear D. In germline, CDR1 is MNHEY, CDR2 SVGAGI. V was cut by 0 bases and J by 8 bases, with 11 bases left in between. The CDR3 has 14 amino acids. The DNA of the CDR3 is TGTGCCAGCAGTTACTCGATAGTTACCGATGAGCAGTTCTTC. It translates to CASSYSIVTDEQFF.

This clonotype turned up a few times. This chain links TRBV20-1 with TRBJ2-7; no firm D call. Germline assignment: CDR1 DFQATT and CDR2 SNEGSKA (reference sequence). Trimming stripped 6 bases from V and 0 bases from J, with 9 bases between. This CDR3 is built from 12 residues. The CDR3 loop reads CSAPSFSYEQYF. In DNA form, the CDR3 reads TGCAGTGCCCCTTCCTTCTCCTACGAGCAGTACTTC.

The chain carries TRBV12-3 or TRBV12-4 and TRBJ2-4, with D tentatively TRBD1 (5 bases). The CDR3 length is 18 residues. Trimming removed 2 bases from V and 0 bases from J, with 17 bases in between. The DNA for the CDR3 is TGTGCCAGCAGTTTAAGGGTTCGAGACAGATTAGCCAAAAACATTCAGTACTTC. It is translated as CASSLRVRDRLAKNIQYF.

This chain links TRBV11-2 with TRBJ1-1; TRBD1 matches 9 bases. Germline values: CDR1 SGHAT, CDR2 FQNNGV. With 4 bases clipped from V and 3 bases from J, the junction kept 9 bases outside the gene matches. The CDR3 covers 16 residues. CDR3 sequence (DNA): TGTGCCAGCAGCTCTTTGGACAGGGGATTGGACACTGAAGCTTTCTTT. Translation: CASSSLDRGLDTEAFF. Together with reference TRBV11-2 and TRBJ1-1, the CDR3 gives the full variable domain: EAGVAQSPRYKIIEKRQSVAFWCNPISGHATLYWYQQILGQGPKLLIQFQNNGVVDDSQLPKDRFSAERLKGVDSTLKIQPAKLEDSAVYLCASSSLDRGLDTEAFFGQGTRLTVV.

This sequence joins TRBV20-1 and TRBJ2-7; 10 positions match TRBD2. V lost 3 bases to trimming and J lost 4 bases; unmatched junction nucleotides: 21. The germline V gene has CDR1 DFQATT and CDR2 SNEGSKA (reference sequence). The CDR3 consists of 19 residues. The CDR3 spells CSASPMDSSASGRRYEQYF. In nucleotides, the CDR3 is TGCAGTGCTAGTCCCATGGACAGCTCCGCTAGCGGGAGAAGATACGAGCAGTACTTC.

This clonotype was seen a few times. This chain joins TRBV7-2 and TRBJ2-7, with 7 bases aligning to TRBD2. Germline V gives CDR1 SGHTA, CDR2 FQGNSA. The junction had 11 bases not matched to a gene; V was cut back by 6 bases and J by 3 bases. CDR3 size: 15 residues. CDR3 sequence: CASSFGRAKSYEQYF. In DNA, the CDR3 is TGTGCCAGCAGTTTTGGGAGGGCCAAGAGCTACGAGCAGTACTTC.

The table lists this clonotype with many counts. The chain couples TRBV27 to TRBJ2-6; a possible D gene is TRBD1 (5 bases). The CDR3 totals 18 residues. The V end was cut by 3 bases, the J end by 0 bases, with 15 bases between. The germline gives CDR1 MNHEY, CDR2 SMNVEV (reference sequence). The CDR3 sequence: CASSLRQKISSGANVLTF. In nucleotides, the CDR3 is TGTGCCAGCAGTTTGAGACAGAAAATCTCCTCTGGGGCCAACGTCCTGACTTTC.

The V call is TRBV11-2, the J call TRBJ2-1, with TRBD2 matching 11 bases. V was pared by 10 bases and J by 1 base, with 3 bases of the junction left unmatched. CDR1 and CDR2 (germline): SGHAT, FQNNGV. The CDR3 has 14 amino acids. The CDR3 reads CATVAGGSYNEQFF. The CDR3 DNA reads TGTGCCACCGTAGCGGGAGGGTCCTACAATGAGCAGTTCTTC.

In its sample, this clonotype was seen many times. CDR3: CASSQDFEGARELFF. Here the CDR3 DNA reads TGTGCCAGCAGCCAGGACTTCGAGGGGGCTAGGGAGCTGTTTTTT. The chain recombines TRBV4-2 with TRBJ2-2; TRBD1 agrees at 7 bases. Germline V CDR1 and CDR2: LGHNA, YNFKEQ. The CDR3 length is 15 residues. After removal of 3 bases from V and 9 bases from J, the junction contained 10 bases not matched to a gene.

This clonotype occurred many times. This CDR3 is CASRFSTSGVRDTQYF. The DNA of the CDR3 is TGTGCCAGCAGGTTTTCGACTAGCGGAGTGCGAGATACGCAGTATTTT. V and J are TRBV12-3 or TRBV12-4 and TRBJ2-3; 9 positions agree with TRBD2. Germline trimming cut 6 bases from V and 5 bases from J; bases unmatched to any gene: 12. The CDR3 loop spans 16 amino acids.

The sample holds one count of this clonotype. The chain carries TRBV24-1 and TRBJ2-1; D unclear. Germline V CDR1 and CDR2: KGHDR, SFDVKD. The V and J ends lost 4 bases and 7 bases respectively, with 10 bases between them. The CDR3 is made up of 13 amino acids. CDR3 residues: CATSDQEGNEQFF. The CDR3 nucleotides are TGTGCCACCAGTGACCAAGAAGGTAATGAGCAGTTCTTC.

The genes are TRBV7-9 and TRBJ1-5; 11 bases fit TRBD1. V trimming: 4 bases; J trimming: 6 bases; junction bases outside the gene matches: 8. In germline, CDR1 is SEHNR, CDR2 FQNEAQ (reference sequence). The CDR3 runs to 16 residues. This chain's CDR3 is CASSSQGTGGSQPQHF. CDR3 DNA sequence: TGTGCCAGCAGCTCCCAGGGGACAGGGGGTAGTCAGCCCCAGCATTTT.

The sample holds many counts of this clonotype. The chain combines TRBV7-9 with TRBJ2-2, with D uncertain. With 4 bases removed from V and 6 bases from J, the gap between germline ends came to 9 bases. CDR3 length: 13 residues. CDR1 is SEHNR and CDR2 is FQNEAQ in the germline V gene (reference sequence). DNA for the CDR3: TGTGCCAGCAGCTCTGAAGGGTCCGGGGAGCTGTTTTTT. Translating gives CASSSEGSGELFF. Full variable domain (outside the CDR3, taken from reference TRBV7-9 and TRBJ2-2): DTGVSQNPRHKITKRGQNVTFRCDPISEHNRLYWYRQTLGQGPEFLTYFQNEAQLEKSRLLSDRFSAERPKGSFSTLEIQRTEQGDSAMYLCASSSEGSGELFFGEGSRLTVL.

This clonotype came up a few times. This chain links TRBV20-1 with TRBJ2-1; perhaps TRBD2 as D (6 bases). Between the trimmed V and J ends, which lost 8 bases and 3 bases, there was a span of 17 bases. The germline gives CDR1 DFQATT, CDR2 SNEGSKA (reference sequence). The CDR3 totals 14 residues. In nucleotides, the CDR3 is TGCAGTCCAGCAGACGGGAGCTTCTACAATGAGCAGTTCTTC. Amino acids: CSPADGSFYNEQFF.

This clonotype was detected many times. The V and J genes are TRBV5-1 and TRBJ2-6, with TRBD1 matching over 7 bases. Germline V gene sequence: CDR1 SGHRS, CDR2 YFSETQ. The CDR3 length is 20 residues. J lost 0 bases, V lost 0 bases, and 12 bases had no gene match. CDR3 bases: TGCGCCAGCAGCTTGGGGCCCCACGGGACAGATCCCTCTGGGGCCAACGTCCTGACTTTC. It codes for CASSLGPHGTDPSGANVLTF.

The chain has TRBV27 and TRBJ1-5, with D perhaps TRBD1 (5 bases). Between the trimmed V and J ends, which lost 6 bases and 3 bases, there was a span of 15 bases. The CDR3 length is 15 residues. Germline V gives CDR1 MNHEY, CDR2 SMNVEV (reference sequence). Written as DNA, the CDR3 is TGTGCCAGCAGGGAGGGGCAAAGGAACAATCAGCCCCAGCATTTT. Encoded protein: CASREGQRNNQPQHF.

This clonotype was seen ten or more times. The chain is built from TRBV3-1 and TRBJ2-2; D is ambiguous. Germline V gene lookup returns CDR1 LGHDT and CDR2 YNNKEL (reference sequence). The CDR3 totals 15 residues. Trimming took off 4 bases at V and 2 bases at J, with 11 bases between the two ends. The CDR3 sequence: CASSPKAFNTGELFF. In DNA, the CDR3 is TGTGCCAGCAGCCCGAAGGCATTTAACACCGGGGAGCTGTTTTTT.

V gene TRBV10-3 combines with J gene TRBJ2-3, with TRBD2 identical over 7 bases. The germline gives CDR1 ENHRY, CDR2 SYGVKD. The J segment lost 6 bases and the V segment lost 5 bases, leaving 14 bases of the junction unmatched. The CDR3 extends over 16 amino acids. CDR3 residues: CAISSGGISVMDTQYF. In DNA, the CDR3 is TGTGCCATCAGTTCCGGGGGGATTAGTGTAATGGATACGCAGTATTTT.

The chain links TRBV20-1 to TRBJ2-3; 7 bases align to TRBD2. This CDR3 spans 13 amino acids. J lost 5 bases, V lost 7 bases, and 9 bases had no gene match. The V gene's germline CDR1 is DFQATT and CDR2 SNEGSKA (reference sequence). The CDR3 bases are TGCAGTGTTGGCGGGAGTTTTCGAGATACGCAGTATTTT. Encoded protein: CSVGGSFRDTQYF.